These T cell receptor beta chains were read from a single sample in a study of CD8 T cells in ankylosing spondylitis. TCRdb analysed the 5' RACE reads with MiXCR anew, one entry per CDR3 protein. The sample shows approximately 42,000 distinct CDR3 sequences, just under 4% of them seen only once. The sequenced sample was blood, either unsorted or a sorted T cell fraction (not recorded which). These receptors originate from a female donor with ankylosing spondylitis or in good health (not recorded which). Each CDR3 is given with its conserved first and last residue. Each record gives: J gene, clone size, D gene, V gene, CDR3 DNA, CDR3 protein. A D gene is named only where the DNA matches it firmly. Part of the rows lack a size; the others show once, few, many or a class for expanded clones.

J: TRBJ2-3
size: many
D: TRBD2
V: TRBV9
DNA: TGTGCCAGCACCAAACTCAGCGGGGGCAGCACAGATACGCAGTATTTT
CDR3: CASTKLSGGSTDTQYF

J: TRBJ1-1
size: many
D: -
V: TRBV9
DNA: TGTGCCAGCAGCGTAGGCCTCAGTAGAGTGAACACTGAAGCTTTCTTT
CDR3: CASSVGLSRVNTEAFF

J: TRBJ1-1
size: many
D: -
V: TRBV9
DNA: TGTGCCAGCAGCCCCTCGAACCTATTCACTGAAGCTTTCTTT
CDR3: CASSPSNLFTEAFF

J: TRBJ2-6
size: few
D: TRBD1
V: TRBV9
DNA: TGTGCCAGCAGCCCGACAGGGGTAGGGGGGGCCAACGTCCTGACTTTC
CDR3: CASSPTGVGGANVLTF

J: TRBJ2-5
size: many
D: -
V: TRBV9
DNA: TGTGCCAGCAGCGGAATTGGGGGGTGGGAGACCCAGTACTTC
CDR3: CASSGIGGWETQYF

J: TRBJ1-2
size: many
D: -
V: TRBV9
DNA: TGTGCCAGCAGCATCCACTGGGACGGCTCGTATGGCTACACCTTC
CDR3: CASSIHWDGSYGYTF

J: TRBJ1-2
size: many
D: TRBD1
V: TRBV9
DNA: TGTGCCAGCAGCGTTGGGACAGCAGATTTTGGCTACACCTTC
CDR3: CASSVGTADFGYTF

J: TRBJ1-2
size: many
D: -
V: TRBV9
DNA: TGTGCCAGCAGCGTTCCCGCCGAAATCAGAGGAAGTGGCTACACCTTC
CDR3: CASSVPAEIRGSGYTF

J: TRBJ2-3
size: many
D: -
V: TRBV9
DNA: TGTGCCAGCAGCTGGTCGGGGGGCGGGACAGATACGCAGTATTTT
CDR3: CASSWSGGGTDTQYF

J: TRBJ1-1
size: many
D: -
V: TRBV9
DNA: TGTGCCAGCAGCGTAGATGGCAGAGTGAACACTGAAGCTTTCTTT
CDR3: CASSVDGRVNTEAFF

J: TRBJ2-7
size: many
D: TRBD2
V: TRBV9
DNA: TGTGCCAGCAGCGTCGGACTAGCGGGGGCCACTGGGGAGCAGTACTTC
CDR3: CASSVGLAGATGEQYF

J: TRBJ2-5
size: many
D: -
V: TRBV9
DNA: TGTGCCAGCAGCGTAGGACCCGGGCTGGAGACCCAGTACTTC
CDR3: CASSVGPGLETQYF

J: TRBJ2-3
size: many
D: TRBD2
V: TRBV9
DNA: TGTGCCAGCACCCACTTGAGCGGGGGATATCCCACAGATACGCAGTATTTT
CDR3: CASTHLSGGYPTDTQYF

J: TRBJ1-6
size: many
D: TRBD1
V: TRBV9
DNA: TGTGCCAGCACTCGGGACAGGGGGCGGTCACCCCTCCACTTT
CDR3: CASTRDRGRSPLHF

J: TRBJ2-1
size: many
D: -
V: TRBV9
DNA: TGTGCCAGCAGCGTGGTGGGGGGTGAGCAGTTCTTC
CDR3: CASSVVGGEQFF

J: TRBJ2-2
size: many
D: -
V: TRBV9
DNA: TGTGCCAGCACCCGTAGACTGAGGGACGTAACGAACACCGGGGAGCTGTTTTTT
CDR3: CASTRRLRDVTNTGELFF

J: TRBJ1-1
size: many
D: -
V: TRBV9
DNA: TGTGCCAGCAGCGTGGTGGGCGACGTGAACACTGAAGCTTTCTTT
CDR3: CASSVVGDVNTEAFF

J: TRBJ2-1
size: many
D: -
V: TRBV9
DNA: TGTGCCAGCAGCGTAGGAGGTAGGAGTAATGAGCAGTTCTTC
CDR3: CASSVGGRSNEQFF

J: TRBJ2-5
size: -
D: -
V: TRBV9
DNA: TGTGCCAGCAGCGTTCCTGGAGGGGGAACCGAGACCCAGTACTTC
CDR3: CASSVPGGGTETQYF

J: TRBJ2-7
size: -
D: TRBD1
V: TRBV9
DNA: TGTGCCAGCAGCGTAGCCCCAGCAGACAGGGGAGACGAGCAGTACTTC
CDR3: CASSVAPADRGDEQYF

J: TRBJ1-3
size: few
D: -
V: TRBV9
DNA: TGTGCCAGCAGCGTCCAGACAGGCTCTGGAAACACCATATATTTT
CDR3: CASSVQTGSGNTIYF

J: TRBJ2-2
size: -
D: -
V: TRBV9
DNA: TGTGCCAGCAGCGTAGCAACAGGGTACACCGGGGAGCTGTTTTTT
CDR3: CASSVATGYTGELFF

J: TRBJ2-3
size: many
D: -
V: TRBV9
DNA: TGTGCCAGCACCCCCGCCGGGGGGCCAACAGATACGCAGTATTTT
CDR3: CASTPAGGPTDTQYF

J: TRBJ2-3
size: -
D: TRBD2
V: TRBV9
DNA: TGTGCCAGCAGCGTAGCTAGCGGGGGGGGAACGCAGTATTTT
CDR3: CASSVASGGGTQYF

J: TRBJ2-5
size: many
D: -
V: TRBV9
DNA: TGTGCCAGCAGCTTTCAGGGGGAGGGCAGGGAGACCCAGTACTTC
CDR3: CASSFQGEGRETQYF

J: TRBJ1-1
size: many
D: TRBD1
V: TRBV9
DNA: TGTGCCAGCAGCGTTCGGACAGGGGGCCTCACTGAAGCTTTCTTT
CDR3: CASSVRTGGLTEAFF

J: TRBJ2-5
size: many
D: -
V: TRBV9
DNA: TGTGCCAGCAGCCCAGGGAAAGAGACCCAGTACTTC
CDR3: CASSPGKETQYF

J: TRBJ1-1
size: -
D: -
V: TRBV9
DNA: TGTGCCAGCAGCTCCCGTCGAGGGACTGAAGCTTTCTTT
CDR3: CASSSRRGTEAFF

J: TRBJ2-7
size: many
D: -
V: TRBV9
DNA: TGTGCCAGCAGCGTAGAAGCCCACTGGGCTGGAGAGCAGTACTTC
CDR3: CASSVEAHWAGEQYF

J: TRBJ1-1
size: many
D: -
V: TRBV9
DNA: TGTGCCAGCAGTCGAGTCGGTAGCCCTGAAGCTTTCTTT
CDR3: CASSRVGSPEAFF

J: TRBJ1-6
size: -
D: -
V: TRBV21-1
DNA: TGTGCCAGCAGCAAAGCCCTCCGGGACACGGGGAGTTCACCCCTCCACTTT
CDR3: CASSKALRDTGSSPLHF

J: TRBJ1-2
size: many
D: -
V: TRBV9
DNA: TGTGCCAGCAGCGTCGGGGGCGCCCCGTCTAACTATGGCTACACCTTC
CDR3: CASSVGGAPSNYGYTF

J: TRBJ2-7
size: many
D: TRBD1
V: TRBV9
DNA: TGTGCCAGCAGCGTAGAAGGGACAGCTCCTTACGAGCAGTACTTC
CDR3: CASSVEGTAPYEQYF

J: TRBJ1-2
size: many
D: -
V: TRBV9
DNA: TGTGCCAGCAGCGTAGGGGTTTACGGCTACACCTTC
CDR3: CASSVGVYGYTF

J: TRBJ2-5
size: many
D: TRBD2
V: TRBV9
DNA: TGTGCCAGCGGGAGAAGGGCTAGCGGGGTGGAGACCCAGTACTTC
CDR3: CASGRRASGVETQYF

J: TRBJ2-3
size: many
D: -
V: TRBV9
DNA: TGTGCCAGCAGCGTACAGTGGTCCGGGACGCAGTATTTT
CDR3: CASSVQWSGTQYF

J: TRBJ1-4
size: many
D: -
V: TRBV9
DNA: TGTGCCAGCAGCGTAGACGGAGCTGAAAAACTGTTTTTT
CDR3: CASSVDGAEKLFF

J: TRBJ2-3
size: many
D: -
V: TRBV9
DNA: TGTGCCAGCAGCGTAGAGGGTAGCGCAGATACGCAGTATTTT
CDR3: CASSVEGSADTQYF

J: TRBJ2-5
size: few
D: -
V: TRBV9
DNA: TGTGCCAGCAGCGTCTTCGGACGGGGGCAAGAGACCCAGTACTTC
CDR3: CASSVFGRGQETQYF

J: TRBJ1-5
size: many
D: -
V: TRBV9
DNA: TGTGCCAGCAGCGTAGCCCCCTCCGAGCCCCAGCATTTT
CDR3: CASSVAPSEPQHF

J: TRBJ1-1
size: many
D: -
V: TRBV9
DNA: TGTGCCAGCAGCGTAGCTTTAAGCGGTGAAGCTTTCTTT
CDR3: CASSVALSGEAFF

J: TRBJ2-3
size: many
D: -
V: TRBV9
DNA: TGTGCCAGCAGCGTAGAAGGTAGGGGAGAGAGGACGCAGTATTTT
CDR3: CASSVEGRGERTQYF

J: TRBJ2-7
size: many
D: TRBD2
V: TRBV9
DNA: TGTGCCAGCAGCGTCGGGGGGGCCACGGTCTACGAGCAGTACTTC
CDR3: CASSVGGATVYEQYF

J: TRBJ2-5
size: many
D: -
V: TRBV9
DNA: TGTGCCAGCAGCGTAGACTCGGCGGCGGAGGGCCAGTACTTC
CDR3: CASSVDSAAEGQYF

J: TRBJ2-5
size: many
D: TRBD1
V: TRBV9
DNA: TGTGCCAGCAGCGCCGGACAGGCGGAAGAGACCCAGTACTTC
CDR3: CASSAGQAEETQYF

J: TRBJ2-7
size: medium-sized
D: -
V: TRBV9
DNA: TGTGCCAGCAGCGTAGATAGGGGGGCGAGTTCCTACGAGCAGTACTTC
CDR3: CASSVDRGASSYEQYF

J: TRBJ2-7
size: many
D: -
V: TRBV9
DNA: TGTGCCAGCAGCGGTGGGTCAAACTACGAGCAGTACTTC
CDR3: CASSGGSNYEQYF

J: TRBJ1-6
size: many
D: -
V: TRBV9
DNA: TGTGCCAGCAGCGGGGGGAGCTCCTATAATTCACCCCTCCACTTT
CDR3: CASSGGSSYNSPLHF

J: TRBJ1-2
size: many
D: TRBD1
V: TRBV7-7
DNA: TGTGCTAGCAGCTTAGTGTTATGGGACAGGGGGGAACATAGTGGCTACACCTTC
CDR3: CASSLVLWDRGEHSGYTF

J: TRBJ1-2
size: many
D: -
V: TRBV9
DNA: TGTGCCAGCAGCCCTCAGGGGCAGGGGAAACCCTATGGCTACACCTTC
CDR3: CASSPQGQGKPYGYTF

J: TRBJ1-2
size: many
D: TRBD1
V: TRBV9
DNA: TGTGCCAGCAGCGTAGACAGGGGGGTCTATGGCTACACCTTC
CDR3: CASSVDRGVYGYTF

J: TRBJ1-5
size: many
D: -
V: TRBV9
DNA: TGTGCCAGCAGCTCACAGGGAAACGGCAATCAGCCCCAGCATTTT
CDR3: CASSSQGNGNQPQHF

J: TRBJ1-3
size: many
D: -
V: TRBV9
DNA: TGTGCCAGCTCCAGGGATACGATCGGAAACACCATATATTTT
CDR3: CASSRDTIGNTIYF

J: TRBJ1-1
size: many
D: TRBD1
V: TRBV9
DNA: TGTGCCAGCAGCGTCTTTACAGGGGTGAACACTGAAGCTTTCTTT
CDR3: CASSVFTGVNTEAFF

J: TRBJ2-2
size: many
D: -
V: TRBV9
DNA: TGTGCCAGCAGCGTGGAAGGTAACACCGGGGAGCTGTTTTTT
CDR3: CASSVEGNTGELFF

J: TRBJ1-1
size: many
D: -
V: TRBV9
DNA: TGTGCCAGCAGCCCCAGGTGGGCTAGTGAAGCTTTCTTT
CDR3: CASSPRWASEAFF

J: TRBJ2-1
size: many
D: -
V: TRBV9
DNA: TGTGCCAGCAGCGCCAATGATGATGAGCAGTTCTTC
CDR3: CASSANDDEQFF

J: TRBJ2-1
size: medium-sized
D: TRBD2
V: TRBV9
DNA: TGTGCCAGCAGCGTCGCGGGGGGGGACAATGAGCAGTTCTTC
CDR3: CASSVAGGDNEQFF

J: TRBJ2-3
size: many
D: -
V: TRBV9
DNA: TGTGCCAGCAGCGTAGCTACAGGGACGCAGTATTTT
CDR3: CASSVATGTQYF

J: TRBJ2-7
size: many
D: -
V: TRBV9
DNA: TGTGCCAGCAGCGTAAGACACAGGGACTACGAGCAGTACTTC
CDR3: CASSVRHRDYEQYF